This T cell receptor (beta chain) is from a study of blood T cell repertoires in COVID-19. Germline trimming cut 4 bases from V and 8 bases from J; bases unmatched to any gene: 11. The CDR3 runs to 16 residues. The germline V gene encodes CDR1 SGHDN and CDR2 FVKESK. Study processing details: Counts of nucleated cells, estimated from reference gene primer amplification, were obtained. This table comes from immunoSEQ multiplex PCR, and its TCRdb copy is limited to in-frame clones, with some not included. That table gives V, J and clone size, and the DNA gave D and trimming. Here the sample spans 85,000 to 130,000 clones, 80% to 95% being singletons.

This sequence joins TRBV14 and TRBJ1-6, with 7 bases fitting TRBD1. This sequence was found in a man in his 70s with acute or convalescent COVID-19. The sequencing sample was made of peripheral blood. DNA of the CDR3: TGTGCCAGCAGCCTCGCGACAGGGATCAGGGATTCACCCCTCCACTTT. Translating it yields CASSLATGIRDSPLHF.